One and the same sample provided the 22 T cell receptor beta chains below, sequenced in a study of shared clonotypes between healthy human individuals. Generated by immunoSEQ multiplex PCR, the TCRdb table keeps only in-frame clones and is missing some. In the table there are 550,000 to 850,000 clones, approximately 72% of which are singletons. The material sequenced was memory CD4+ T cells sorted from blood. The subset is: CD45RA-negative fraction. The receptors were gathered from a woman aged 25 to 39 in good health.

The rearrangement uses TRBV5-4 and TRBJ2-5; 7 bases map to TRBD2. With V trimmed by 4 bases and J by 2 bases, 8 bases remained unmatched. This CDR3 contains 15 residues. Germline V gene lookup returns CDR1 SGHNT and CDR2 YYREEE (reference sequence). CDR3 in amino acids: CASSMGGLGQETQYF. DNA of the CDR3: TGTGCCAGCAGCATGGGGGGGTTGGGACAAGAGACCCAGTACTTC.

The V gene is TRBV18, the J gene TRBJ2-1; 9 bases map to TRBD2. The J segment lost 8 bases and the V segment lost 2 bases, leaving 4 bases of the junction unmatched. The CDR3 totals 14 residues. Germline V gives CDR1 KGHSH, CDR2 LQKENI. CDR3 nucleotide sequence: TGTGCCAGCTCACCAATGGCGGGAGGGTATGAGCAGTTCTTC. This codes for CASSPMAGGYEQFF.

The chain has TRBV6-6 and TRBJ1-5; D gene unclear. CDR3 length: 14 residues. Germline V gene sequence: CDR1 MNHNY, CDR2 SVGAGI (reference sequence). Deletions cut 1 base from V and 1 base from J, with 5 bases between. Here the CDR3 DNA reads TGTGCCAGCAGTTACTTGGGGAGCAATCAGCCCCAGCATTTT. This translates into CASSYLGSNQPQHF.

The CDR3 here is CASRRSGQGNGYTF. Here the CDR3 DNA reads TGTGCCAGCAGACGATCGGGACAGGGTAATGGCTACACCTTC. The rearrangement links TRBV28 to TRBJ1-2; 9 bases agree with TRBD1. Trimming removed 6 bases from V and 6 bases from J; junction bases left unmatched: 8. The CDR3 spans 14 residues. Per germline, CDR1 MDHEN and CDR2 SYDVKM.

The chain links TRBV5-3 to TRBJ1-5, with D hard to call. TRBV5-3 belongs to the ORF category, with a function that is uncertain. The ends were cut back, 3 bases at V and 0 bases at J, with 19 bases in the middle. CDR3 length: 18 residues. Here the CDR3 DNA reads TGTGCCAGAAGCTCGCCCAAAACAGAGGATCATAGCAATCAGCCCCAGCATTTT. Its protein product is CARSSPKTEDHSNQPQHF.

This sequence joins TRBV2 and TRBJ1-5; D is ambiguous. The CDR3 is 13 amino acids. V lost 6 bases, J lost 4 bases, and 10 bases lay in between. Germline lookup yields CDR1 SNHLY and CDR2 FYNNEI. The CDR3 loop is CASRYEANQPQHF. The CDR3, as DNA: TGTGCCAGCAGGTACGAGGCGAATCAGCCCCAGCATTTT.

The chain employs TRBV11-2 and TRBJ1-4, with 9 bases aligning to TRBD1. Germline V gene sequence: CDR1 SGHAT, CDR2 FQNNGV. Trimming removed 4 bases from V and 7 bases from J; junction bases left unmatched: 4. The CDR3 runs to 14 residues. The CDR3 DNA reads as TGTGCCAGCAGCTCACAGGGGGCGGTTGAAAAACTGTTTTTT. It translates to CASSSQGAVEKLFF.

This clone was detected once. The CDR3 coding sequence is TGTGCCAGCAGAGCCCTAGCGGTTTACAATGAGCAGTTCTTC. Amino acid sequence: CASRALAVYNEQFF. The chain carries TRBV5-6 and TRBJ2-1; TRBD2 aligns across 7 bases. The germline gives CDR1 SGHDT, CDR2 YYEEEE. After removal of 5 bases from V and 4 bases from J, the junction contained 6 bases not matched to a gene. The CDR3 loop spans 14 amino acids.

The chain employs TRBV29-1 and TRBJ1-3, with unresolved D. Germline V gene data show CDR1 as SQVTM and CDR2 as ANQGSEA. The CDR3 has 13 amino acids. Trimming shortened V by 1 base and J by 0 bases, and 4 bases separated the two germline ends. CDR3 in DNA: TGCAGCGTTGAAGGGATCTCTGGAAACACCATATATTTT. This encodes CSVEGISGNTIYF.

This sequence joins TRBV4-2 and TRBJ1-2; 9 nucleotides align to TRBD1. Germline CDR1 reads LGHNA; CDR2 reads YNFKEQ. The J segment lost 4 bases and the V segment lost 2 bases, leaving 5 bases of the junction unmatched. The CDR3 covers 15 residues. The CDR3 loop is CASSQTGGVFYGYTF. CDR3 coding DNA: TGTGCCAGCAGCCAAACAGGGGGCGTCTTCTATGGCTACACCTTC.

V and J are TRBV28 and TRBJ1-2; D possibly corresponds to TRBD1 (6 bases). This CDR3 contains 13 residues. The V end lost 5 bases, the J end lost 5 bases, and 12 bases lay between the germline ends. Germline V gene sequence: CDR1 MDHEN, CDR2 SYDVKM. CDR3 in amino acids: CASSVGGRYGYTF. CDR3 bases: TGTGCCAGCAGTGTCGGGGGGCGGTATGGCTACACCTTC.

This chain connects TRBV6-4 to TRBJ1-4, with D uncertain. V was trimmed by 5 bases and J by 0 bases, leaving 10 bases between them. The germline gives CDR1 MRHNA, CDR2 SNTAGT. CDR3 length: 15 amino acids. The CDR3 DNA is TGTGCCAGCAGTCCGGGGATTGCAACTAATGAAAAACTGTTTTTT. As protein: CASSPGIATNEKLFF.

This chain connects TRBV15 to TRBJ2-3; D gene ambiguous. CDR1 is LNHNV and CDR2 is YYDKDF in the germline V gene (reference sequence). The CDR3 is 13 residues long. The V and J ends lost 5 bases and 7 bases respectively, with 13 bases between them. The CDR3 region is CATSDNLPNTQYF. As DNA, the CDR3 is TGTGCCACCAGCGATAATCTCCCAAATACGCAGTATTTT. The full variable domain, its missing parts supplied by reference TRBV15 and TRBJ2-3, is DAMVIQNPRYQVTQFGKPVTLSCSQTLNHNVMYWYQQKSSQAPKLLFHYYDKDFNNEADTPDNFQSRRPNTSFCFLDIRSPGLGDTAMYLCATSDNLPNTQYFGPGTRLTVL.

This clone was found once. The rearrangement joins TRBV19 to TRBJ2-1, with 11 bases lining up with TRBD2. Trimming at V came to 4 bases and at J to 4 bases, leaving 3 bases not matched to a gene. Germline V gene sequence: CDR1 LNHDA, CDR2 SQIVND (reference sequence). This CDR3 contains 15 residues. The CDR3 coding sequence is TGTGCCAGTAGTACGACTAGCGGGAAATACAATGAGCAGTTCTTC. Its translation: CASSTTSGKYNEQFF. Looking up the rest from reference TRBV19 and TRBJ2-1 gives the full variable domain: DGGITQSPKYLFRKEGQNVTLSCEQNLNHDAMYWYRQDPGQGLRLIYYSQIVNDFQKGDIAEGYSVSREKKESFPLTVTSAQKNPTAFYLCASSTTSGKYNEQFFGPGTRLTVL.

This clone was observed a handful of times. Other DNA sequences from this sample encode an identical CDR3 as well. The gene calls are TRBV27 and TRBJ2-3; D uncertain. The germline CDR1 and CDR2 sequences are MNHEY and SMNVEV (reference sequence). CDR3 length equals 12 residues. Trimming removed 5 bases from V and 1 base from J, with 4 bases in between. Here the CDR3 reads CASSTRTDTQYF. DNA of the CDR3: TGTGCCAGCAGTACCCGCACAGATACGCAGTATTTT.

This rearrangement joins TRBV7-9 to TRBJ2-2; no definite D call. The germline V and J ends were trimmed by 5 bases and 6 bases, with 13 bases remaining between them. This CDR3 is 14 amino acids long. Germline CDR1 is SEHNR and CDR2 is FQNEAQ (reference sequence). The CDR3 sequence: CASSNDVQAGELFF. The CDR3 DNA follows: TGTGCCAGCAGCAACGACGTCCAGGCCGGGGAGCTGTTTTTT.

The rearrangement links TRBV6-5 to TRBJ2-7; D ambiguous. This CDR3 comprises 13 residues. Trimming removed 8 bases from V and 1 base from J, with 12 bases in between. The germline V gene encodes CDR1 MNHEY and CDR2 SVGAGI. CDR3 in amino acids: CASPSGSSYEQYF. CDR3 DNA: TGTGCCAGCCCGTCGGGTAGTTCCTACGAGCAGTACTTC.

The chain combines TRBV28 with TRBJ1-1; D not certain. Germline V gives CDR1 MDHEN, CDR2 SYDVKM. The CDR3 consists of 14 residues. Trimming shortened V by 2 bases and J by 4 bases, and 11 bases separated the two germline ends. In DNA form, the CDR3 reads TGTGCCAGCAGTTTAGCCCAGGAGGGCACTGAAGCTTTCTTT. Translating it yields CASSLAQEGTEAFF.

This clone was counted a single time. The chain joins TRBV5-6 to TRBJ2-1, with TRBD2 as a possible D gene (5 bases). This CDR3 region has 16 residues. V dropped 1 base and J dropped 1 base, with 12 bases sitting between them. The V gene's germline CDR1 is SGHDT and CDR2 YYEEEE. The CDR3 DNA follows: TGTGCCAGCAGCTTGTATGTCGGGGAATCCTACAATGAGCAGTTCTTC. This encodes CASSLYVGESYNEQFF.

Here the CDR3 reads CASSAIGTGSYNEQFF. The CDR3 region has the DNA TGTGCCAGCAGCGCTATCGGGACAGGGTCCTACAATGAGCAGTTCTTC. This chain connects TRBV7-6 to TRBJ2-1; 9 nucleotides agree with TRBD1. Germline CDR1 reads SGHVS; CDR2 reads FNYEAQ. V was clipped by 5 bases and J by 1 base; unmatched bases: 6. The length of the CDR3 is 16 residues.

This chain connects TRBV11-2 to TRBJ2-1; no reliable D call. Germline CDR1 is SGHAT and CDR2 is FQNNGV. CDR3 size: 12 residues. V gave up 4 bases and J gave up 8 bases, with 9 bases separating them. The CDR3 reads CASSWQFDEQFF. In DNA form, the CDR3 reads TGTGCCAGCAGCTGGCAGTTTGATGAGCAGTTCTTC.

The table lists this clone with many counts. The chain employs TRBV7-6 and TRBJ2-5; 7 bases are a match to TRBD2. The trim removed 5 bases at V and 5 bases at J, leaving 14 bases unmatched. Germline V lookup: CDR1 SGHVS, CDR2 FNYEAQ. This CDR3 contains 16 residues. CDR3 sequence (DNA): TGTGCCAGCAGCCCTATTAAACTGGGGGGGTCGGAGACCCAGTACTTC. Its translation: CASSPIKLGGSETQYF.